Listed below are T cell receptor beta chains from one sample, sequenced in a study of beta chain features in type 1 diabetes. This table comes from immunoSEQ multiplex PCR, and its TCRdb copy is limited to in-frame clones, with some not included. The data contain about 650,000 clones, around 12% of them singletons. The source material was naive CD4+ T cells from blood. The receptor set was obtained from a man younger than 45 with type 1 diabetes. Each CDR3 is given with its conserved first and last residue. A D gene is named only where the DNA matches it firmly. Clone size is not always given. Where it is, it says once, few, many or a class for expanded clones.

size	J	V	D	DNA	CDR3
NA	TRBJ2-3	TRBV6-4	NA	TGTGCCAGCAGTGATGGAGGGGTCGAGAGCACAGATACGCAGTATTTT	CASSDGGVESTDTQYF
NA	TRBJ2-7	TRBV7-9	NA	TGTGCCAGCAGCTTGTCCCAGGACTATTTGTGGAAGCAGTACTTC	CASSLSQDYLWKQYF
NA	TRBJ2-7	TRBV30	NA	TGTGCCTGGAGTGTACTTGGTCCAGACAGTGTGGGCTACGAGCAGTACTTC	CAWSVLGPDSVGYEQYF
NA	TRBJ2-3	TRBV27	NA	TGTGCCAGCAGTGAACGTGCCTTATCAGATACGCAGTATTTT	CASSERALSDTQYF
few	TRBJ1-1	TRBV5-6	NA	TGTGCCAGCAGCTTGCAGGGGTGGAACACTGAAGCTTTCTTT	CASSLQGWNTEAFF
NA	TRBJ2-1	TRBV7-2	TRBD2	TGTGCCAGCAGCTGGACTAGCGGGGGGCTCCATGAGCAGTTCTTC	CASSWTSGGLHEQFF
NA	TRBJ2-1	TRBV7-2	NA	TGTGCCAGCAGCCGAGATGCGGGCAAATCCTACAATGAGCAGTTCTTC	CASSRDAGKSYNEQFF
NA	TRBJ2-3	TRBV4-3	TRBD2	TGCGCCAGCAGCCAGCGGGGGGGCTCAGATACGCAGTATTTT	CASSQRGGSDTQYF
few	TRBJ2-5	TRBV9	TRBD2	TGTGCCAGCAGCGTAGCACCCTCGGGGGCTAGCGGGTACCAAGAGACCCAGTACTTC	CASSVAPSGASGYQETQYF
NA	TRBJ2-3	TRBV7-7	NA	TGTGCTAGCAGCTTAGGGTCCCTCGGCACAGATACGCAGTATTTT	CASSLGSLGTDTQYF
few	TRBJ1-2	TRBV25-1	TRBD1	TGTGCCAGCAGTCCACAGGGGGCCTATGGCTACACCTTC	CASSPQGAYGYTF
NA	TRBJ2-7	TRBV9	NA	TGTGCCAGCAGCGCCCCGGGACAAGCCTACGAGCAGTACTTC	CASSAPGQAYEQYF
NA	TRBJ2-7	TRBV7-2	NA	TGTGCCAGCAGCCCTCCCGGGTCCCTATCCTACGAGCAGTACTTC	CASSPPGSLSYEQYF
NA	TRBJ1-4	TRBV5-5	TRBD1	TGTGCCAGCAGCCCTCCGGGACAGCCCTGGTCGGGGGAAAAACTGTTTTTT	CASSPPGQPWSGEKLFF
few	TRBJ2-7	TRBV2	NA	TGTGCCAGCAGGACAGACCTCCTCGAGCAGTACTTC	CASRTDLLEQYF
NA	TRBJ2-2	TRBV7-3	NA	TGTGCCAGCAGCTTAGGACCTTCATCCGGGGAGCTGTTTTTT	CASSLGPSSGELFF
NA	TRBJ1-6	TRBV10-3	NA	TGTGCCATCAGTGAGTCGATGACAGCCTCACCCCTCCACTTT	CAISESMTASPLHF
few	TRBJ1-2	TRBV20-1	TRBD1	TGCAGGGGGACAGGAAACTATGGCTACACCTTC	CRGTGNYGYTF
NA	TRBJ2-1	TRBV29-1	NA	TGCAGCGTCACCAAGACAGGCTCTTTAATCCGTGGACGTGAGCAGTTCTTC	CSVTKTGSLIRGREQFF
NA	TRBJ2-5	TRBV18	TRBD1	TGTGCCAGCTCACCACCCGGGACAGGGGCCGCAGAGACCCAGTACTTC	CASSPPGTGAAETQYF
NA	TRBJ2-5	TRBV11-2	NA	TGTGCCAGCAGCCTCGGACAGCAGCAAGAGACCCAGTACTTC	CASSLGQQQETQYF
few	TRBJ2-1	TRBV5-1	TRBD2	TGCGCCAGCAGCTTGGGACTAGCGGGGGCCGGCTCCTACAATGAGCAGTTCTTC	CASSLGLAGAGSYNEQFF
few	TRBJ1-1	TRBV12-5	NA	TGTGCTAGTGGTTTCCCCGGACGGTGGGGTGTCGGAGCTTTCTTT	CASGFPGRWGVGAFF
NA	TRBJ1-5	TRBV4-2	NA	TGTGCCAGCAGCCCCAATCAGCCCCAGCATTTT	CASSPNQPQHF
NA	TRBJ2-1	TRBV28	NA	TGTGCCAGCAGTTTTGGGTTGCAGGGTGCGCAGTTCTTC	CASSFGLQGAQFF
NA	TRBJ1-2	TRBV6-5	TRBD1	TGTGCCAGCAGTTTCGGACAGGGCCGCTATGGCTACACCTTC	CASSFGQGRYGYTF
few	TRBJ2-7	TRBV6-6	NA	TGTGCCAGCAGTTACGGGTTGGCCGAGCAGTACTTC	CASSYGLAEQYF
NA	TRBJ2-4	TRBV5-1	TRBD1	TGCGCCAGCAGCCGCCTTCCGACAGGGAAGGAAAACATTCAGTACTTC	CASSRLPTGKENIQYF
NA	TRBJ2-5	TRBV2	TRBD1	TGTGCCAGCAGCAAAGAGGGTTTTACAGGGGTACCTAAAGAGACCCAGTACTTC	CASSKEGFTGVPKETQYF
few	TRBJ2-1	TRBV14	TRBD1	TGTGCCAGCAGCCTCGGGACAGCCCTTCCCTACAATGAGCAGTTCTTC	CASSLGTALPYNEQFF
few	TRBJ2-7	TRBV10-3	TRBD1	TGTGCCATCAGCACAGGGGAAGGAACCTACGAGCAGTACTTC	CAISTGEGTYEQYF
few	TRBJ1-6	TRBV9	TRBD1	TGTGCCAGCACGCTAGGACAGGAAAATTCACCCCTCCACTTT	CASTLGQENSPLHF
few	TRBJ1-6	TRBV7-9	TRBD1	TGTGCCAGCAGCTCATCGGGACAGGGCCATTCACCCCTCCACTTT	CASSSSGQGHSPLHF
NA	TRBJ1-1	TRBV15	NA	TGTGCCACCAGCAGGGGGGACACTGAAGCTTTCTTT	CATSRGDTEAFF
few	TRBJ2-4	TRBV5-6	NA	TGTGCCAGCAGCTCGGACAGATCCTTAGCCAAAAACATTCAGTACTTC	CASSSDRSLAKNIQYF
few	TRBJ2-1	TRBV5-6	NA	TGTGCCAGCAGCTTGGCAGGGACTTACAATGAGCAGTTCTTC	CASSLAGTYNEQFF
few	TRBJ2-2	TRBV11-3	NA	TGTGCCAGCAGCTTCGGCGTAGCGAACACCGGGGAGCTGTTTTTT	CASSFGVANTGELFF
NA	TRBJ1-1	TRBV4-3	NA	TGCGCCAGCAGCCAAGATTTGACCCCTGAAGCTTTCTTT	CASSQDLTPEAFF
NA	TRBJ2-7	TRBV11-2	NA	TGTGCCAGCAGCTTGGGCACGAGCTCCTACGAGCAGTACTTC	CASSLGTSSYEQYF
few	TRBJ2-5	TRBV7-9	NA	TGTGCCAGCAGCTTAGGACAGACTCTTGGCCAAGAGACCCAGTACTTC	CASSLGQTLGQETQYF
few	TRBJ2-7	TRBV4-1	NA	TGCGCCAGCAGCCAAGAGCCGCGGACCTACGAGCAGTACTTC	CASSQEPRTYEQYF
few	TRBJ2-1	TRBV7-9	TRBD1	TGTGCCAGCAGCCCTTGGACAGGTTCGGCCCTCTTCAATGAGCAGTTCTTC	CASSPWTGSALFNEQFF
NA	TRBJ1-2	TRBV4-3	NA	TGCGCCAGCAGCCAAGTTGCGGAAGCTAACTATGGCTACACCTTC	CASSQVAEANYGYTF
NA	TRBJ2-1	TRBV7-2	TRBD2	TGTGCCAGCAGCTTAAGCGCCGGGACTAGCGGCGTCAATGAGCAGTTCTTC	CASSLSAGTSGVNEQFF
NA	TRBJ2-3	TRBV5-4	NA	TGTGCCAGCAGTTGGCGACGACAGAGCACAGATACGCAGTATTTT	CASSWRRQSTDTQYF
few	TRBJ2-1	TRBV5-8	NA	TGTGCCAGCAGCTTGGGGGACGGAGGACCCTACAATGAGCAGTTCTTC	CASSLGDGGPYNEQFF
few	TRBJ2-7	TRBV28	NA	TGTGCCAGCAGTTTGGAGGGCCCTCTCTCCTACGAGCAGTACTTC	CASSLEGPLSYEQYF
few	TRBJ2-6	TRBV28	NA	TGTGCCAGCAGCGAAAACAGGGCTGGGGCCAACGTCCTGACTTTC	CASSENRAGANVLTF
NA	TRBJ1-4	TRBV7-2	TRBD1	TGTGCCAGTGCGACAGGGACAGCTCCTAATGAAAAACTGTTTTTT	CASATGTAPNEKLFF
few	TRBJ1-5	TRBV28	NA	TGTGCCACGGGATTCAATCAGCCCCAGCATTTT	CATGFNQPQHF
few	TRBJ1-1	TRBV2	NA	TGTGCCAGCAGTGGTGGCAGGGTGGGAACTGAAGCTTTCTTT	CASSGGRVGTEAFF
few	TRBJ2-7	TRBV4-1	NA	TGCGCCAGCAGCCAAGGTGGAGTCTCCTACGAGCAGTACTTC	CASSQGGVSYEQYF
NA	TRBJ2-3	TRBV29-1	NA	TGCAGCGTTCAAGGGGGGGCCGGCACAGATACGCAGTATTTT	CSVQGGAGTDTQYF
NA	TRBJ1-6	TRBV28	NA	TGTGCCAGCAGTTTCGGTGGGGTAGATTCACCCCTCCACTTT	CASSFGGVDSPLHF